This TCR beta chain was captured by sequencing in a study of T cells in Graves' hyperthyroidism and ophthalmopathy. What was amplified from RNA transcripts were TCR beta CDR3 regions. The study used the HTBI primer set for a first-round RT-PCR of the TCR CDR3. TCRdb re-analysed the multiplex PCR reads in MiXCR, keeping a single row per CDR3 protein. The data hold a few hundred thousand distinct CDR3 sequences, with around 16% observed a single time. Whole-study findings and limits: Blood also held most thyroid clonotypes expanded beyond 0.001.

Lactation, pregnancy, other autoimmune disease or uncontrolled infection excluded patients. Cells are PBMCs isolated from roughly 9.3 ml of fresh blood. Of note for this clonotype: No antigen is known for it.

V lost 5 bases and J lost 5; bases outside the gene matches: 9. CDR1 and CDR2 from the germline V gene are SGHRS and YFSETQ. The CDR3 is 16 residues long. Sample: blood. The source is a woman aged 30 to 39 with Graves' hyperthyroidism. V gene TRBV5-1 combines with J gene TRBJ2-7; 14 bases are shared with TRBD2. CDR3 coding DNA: TGCGCCAGCAGGTTGACTAGCGGGAGGGACTTTGACGAGCAGTACTTC. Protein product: CASRLTSGRDFDEQYF.